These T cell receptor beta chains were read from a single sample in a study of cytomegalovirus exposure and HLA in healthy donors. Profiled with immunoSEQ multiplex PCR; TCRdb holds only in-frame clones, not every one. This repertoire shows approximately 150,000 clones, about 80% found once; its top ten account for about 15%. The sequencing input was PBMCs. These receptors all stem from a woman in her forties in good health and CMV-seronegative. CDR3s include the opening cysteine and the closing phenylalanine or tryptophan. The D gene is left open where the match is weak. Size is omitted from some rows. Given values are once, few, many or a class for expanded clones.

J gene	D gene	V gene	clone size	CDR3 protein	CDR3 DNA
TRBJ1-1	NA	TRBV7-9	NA	CASSVATENTEAFF	TGTGCCAGCAGCGTAGCGACAGAGAACACTGAAGCTTTCTTT
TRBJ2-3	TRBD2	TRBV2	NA	CASSFSGSGLNTQYF	TGTGCCAGCAGTTTTAGCGGGAGCGGGTTGAATACGCAGTATTTT
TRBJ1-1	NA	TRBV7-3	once	CASSQEMNTEAFF	TGTGCCAGCAGTCAAGAGATGAACACTGAAGCTTTCTTT
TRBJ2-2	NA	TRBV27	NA	CASRTRQMNTGELFF	TGTGCCAGCAGAACACGACAGATGAACACCGGGGAGCTGTTTTTT
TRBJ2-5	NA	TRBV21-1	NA	CASSKGRAQETQYF	TGTGCCAGCAGCAAAGGTCGAGCCCAAGAGACCCAGTACTTC
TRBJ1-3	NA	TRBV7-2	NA	CASSLGGHSGNTIYF	TGTGCCAGCAGCTTAGGGGGACACTCTGGAAACACCATATATTTT
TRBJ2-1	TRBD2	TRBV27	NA	CASSLSGGGEQFF	TGTGCCAGCAGTTTATCGGGCGGGGGTGAGCAGTTCTTC
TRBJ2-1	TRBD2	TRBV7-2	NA	CASSAPGLVTNEQFF	TGTGCCAGCAGCGCTCCGGGACTAGTGACGAATGAGCAGTTCTTC
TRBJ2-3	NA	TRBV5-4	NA	CASSPDPGDTDTQYF	TGTGCCAGCAGCCCGGACCCCGGGGACACAGATACGCAGTATTTT
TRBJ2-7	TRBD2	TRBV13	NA	CASSGGLAGFPEQYF	TGTGCCAGCAGCGGCGGACTAGCGGGATTCCCCGAGCAGTACTTC
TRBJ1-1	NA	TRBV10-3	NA	CAIRQELNTEAFF	TGTGCCATCAGACAGGAGCTCAACACTGAAGCTTTCTTT
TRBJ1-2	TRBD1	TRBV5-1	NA	CASSQGQAYGYTF	TGCGCCAGCAGCCAGGGACAGGCCTATGGCTACACCTTC
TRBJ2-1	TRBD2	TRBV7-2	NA	CASSLVAGGRANEQFF	TGTGCCAGCAGCTTAGTAGCGGGAGGGCGGGCCAATGAGCAGTTCTTC
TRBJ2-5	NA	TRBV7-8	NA	CASSLAGQGSETQYF	TGTGCCAGCAGCTTAGCGGGGCAGGGCAGCGAGACCCAGTACTTC
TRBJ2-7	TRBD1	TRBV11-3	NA	CASSLLRQGYEQYF	TGTGCCAGCAGCTTGCTACGACAGGGCTACGAGCAGTACTTC
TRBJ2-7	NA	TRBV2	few	CASSFSSYEQYF	TGTGCCAGCAGTTTTAGCTCCTACGAGCAGTACTTC
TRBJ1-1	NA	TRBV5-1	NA	CASSARNTEAFF	TGCGCCAGCAGCGCGAGGAACACTGAAGCTTTCTTT
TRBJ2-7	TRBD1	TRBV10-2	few	CASSDPAPGQRPYEQYF	TGCGCCAGCAGTGACCCTGCACCGGGACAGAGACCCTACGAGCAGTACTTC